This T cell receptor (beta chain) stems from a study of blood T cell repertoires in COVID-19. Looking at the study overall: T cells, B-cell-depleted T cells, or PBMCs supplied cDNA or gDNA.

Original data processing: From reference gene primer amplification, estimates of nucleated cell counts were derived. The assay was immunoSEQ multiplex PCR, and TCRdb's table has in-frame clones only and misses some. V, J and clone size reflect that table, while D and trimming were determined from the DNA. The table shows nearly 200,000 clones, with approximately 91% occurring only once. The CDR3 has 14 residues. The V gene lost 2 bases and the J gene lost 6 bases, with 14 bases spanning the gap. Looked up from germline, CDR1 is MNHEY and CDR2 is SVGAGI. The V gene is TRBV6-5, the J gene TRBJ2-7; D perhaps matches TRBD2 (6 bases). The receptor was derived from a woman aged 40 to 50 who had recovered from COVID-19. The source material was peripheral blood. CDR3 nucleotide sequence: TGTGCCAGCAGTTACACGGGGGTTCTCGCCGAGCAGTACTTC. This sequence encodes CASSYTGVLAEQYF.